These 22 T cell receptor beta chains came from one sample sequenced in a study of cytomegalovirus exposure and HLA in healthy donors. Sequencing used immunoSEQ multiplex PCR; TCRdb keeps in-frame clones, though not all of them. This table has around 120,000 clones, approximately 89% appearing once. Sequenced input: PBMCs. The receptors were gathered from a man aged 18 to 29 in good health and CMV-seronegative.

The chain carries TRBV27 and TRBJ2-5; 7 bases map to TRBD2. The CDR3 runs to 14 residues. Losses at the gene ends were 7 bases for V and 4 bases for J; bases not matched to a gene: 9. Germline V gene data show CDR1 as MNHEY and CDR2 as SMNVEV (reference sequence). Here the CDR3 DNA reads TGTGCCAGCAAGTCGGCGGGAGAGGGAGAGACCCAGTACTTC. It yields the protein CASKSAGEGETQYF.

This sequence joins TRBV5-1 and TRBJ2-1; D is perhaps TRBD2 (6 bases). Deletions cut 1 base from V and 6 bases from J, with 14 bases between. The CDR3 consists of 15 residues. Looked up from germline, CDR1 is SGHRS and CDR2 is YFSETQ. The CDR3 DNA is TGCGCCAGCAGCTTGACGGGAGTCGAGGGCAATGAGCAGTTCTTC. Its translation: CASSLTGVEGNEQFF.

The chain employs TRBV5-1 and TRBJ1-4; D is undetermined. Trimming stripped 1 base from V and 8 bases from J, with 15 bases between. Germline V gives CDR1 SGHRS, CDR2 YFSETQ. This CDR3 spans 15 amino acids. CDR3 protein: CASSLQDPLIEKLFF. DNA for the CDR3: TGCGCCAGCAGCTTGCAGGATCCCCTCATCGAAAAACTGTTTTTT.

The CDR3 here is CASSLSGTGYTEAFF. The CDR3 DNA sequence: TGTGCCAGCAGCTTATCGGGGACAGGGTACACTGAAGCTTTCTTT. The chain joins TRBV11-3 to TRBJ1-1; 9 positions match TRBD1. In germline, CDR1 is SGHNT, CDR2 YENEEA. Trimming at V came to 2 bases and at J to 3 bases, leaving 4 bases not matched to a gene. The CDR3 has 15 residues.

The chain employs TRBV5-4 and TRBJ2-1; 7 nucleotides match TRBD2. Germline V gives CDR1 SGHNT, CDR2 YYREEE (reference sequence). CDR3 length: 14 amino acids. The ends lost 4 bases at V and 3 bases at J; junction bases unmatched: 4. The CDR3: CASSRRDYYNEQFF. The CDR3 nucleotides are TGTGCCAGCAGCCGCCGGGACTACTACAATGAGCAGTTCTTC.

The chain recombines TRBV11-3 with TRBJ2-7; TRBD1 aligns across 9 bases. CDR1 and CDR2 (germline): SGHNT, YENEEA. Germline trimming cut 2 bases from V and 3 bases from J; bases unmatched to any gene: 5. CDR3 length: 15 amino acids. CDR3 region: CASSLNRDRDYEQYF. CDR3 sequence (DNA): TGTGCCAGCAGCTTAAACCGGGACAGGGACTACGAGCAGTACTTC.

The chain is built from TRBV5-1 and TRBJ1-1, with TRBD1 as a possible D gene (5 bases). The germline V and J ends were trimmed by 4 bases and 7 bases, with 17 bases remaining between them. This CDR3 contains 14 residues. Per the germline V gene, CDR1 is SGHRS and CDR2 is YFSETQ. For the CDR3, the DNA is TGCGCCAGCAGCCCGCTCTTGACAGACCTTGAAGCTTTCTTT. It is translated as CASSPLLTDLEAFF.

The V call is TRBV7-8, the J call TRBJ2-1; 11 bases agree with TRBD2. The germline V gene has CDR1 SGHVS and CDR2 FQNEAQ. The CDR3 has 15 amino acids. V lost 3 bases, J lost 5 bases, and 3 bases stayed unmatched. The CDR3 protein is CASSLFSGRDNEQFF. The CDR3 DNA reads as TGTGCCAGCAGCTTGTTTAGCGGGAGGGACAATGAGCAGTTCTTC.

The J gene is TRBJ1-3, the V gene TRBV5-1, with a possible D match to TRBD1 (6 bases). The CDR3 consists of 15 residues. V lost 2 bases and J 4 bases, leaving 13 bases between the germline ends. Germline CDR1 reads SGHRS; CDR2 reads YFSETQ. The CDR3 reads CASSFLTGQGNTIYF. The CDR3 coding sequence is TGCGCCAGCAGCTTCTTAACAGGGCAAGGAAACACCATATATTTT.

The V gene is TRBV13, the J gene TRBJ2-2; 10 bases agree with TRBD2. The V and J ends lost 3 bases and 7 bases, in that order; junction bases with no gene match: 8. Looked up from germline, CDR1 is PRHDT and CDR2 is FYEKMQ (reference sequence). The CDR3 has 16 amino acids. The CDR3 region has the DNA TGTGCCAGCAGCTTTTTCAGCGGGAGGGCCGGCGGGGAGCTGTTTTTT. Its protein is CASSFFSGRAGGELFF. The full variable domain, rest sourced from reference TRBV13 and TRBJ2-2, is AAGVIQSPRHLIKEKRETATLKCYPIPRHDTVYWYQQGPGQDPQFLISFYEKMQSDKGSIPDRFSAQQFSDYHSELNMSSLELGDSALYFCASSFFSGRAGGELFFGEGSRLTVL.

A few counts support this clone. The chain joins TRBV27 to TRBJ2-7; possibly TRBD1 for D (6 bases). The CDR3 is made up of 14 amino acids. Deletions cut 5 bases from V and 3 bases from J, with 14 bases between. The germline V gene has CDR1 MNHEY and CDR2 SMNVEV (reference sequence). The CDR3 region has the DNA TGTGCCAGCAGTCAACGGACAGTTGGCTACGAGCAGTACTTC. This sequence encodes CASSQRTVGYEQYF.

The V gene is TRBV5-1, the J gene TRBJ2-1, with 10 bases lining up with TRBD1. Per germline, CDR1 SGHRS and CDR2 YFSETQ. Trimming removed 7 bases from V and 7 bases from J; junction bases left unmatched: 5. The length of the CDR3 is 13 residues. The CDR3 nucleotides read TGCGCCAGCGACAGGGGGCGCGGTAATGAGCAGTTCTTC. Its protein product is CASDRGRGNEQFF.

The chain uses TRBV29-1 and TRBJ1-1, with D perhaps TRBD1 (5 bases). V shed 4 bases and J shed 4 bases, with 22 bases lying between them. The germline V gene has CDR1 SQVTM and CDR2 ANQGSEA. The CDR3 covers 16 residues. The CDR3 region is CSVAPLFQGLGTEAFF. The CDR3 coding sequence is TGCAGCGTTGCTCCCCTTTTTCAGGGATTGGGCACTGAAGCTTTCTTT.

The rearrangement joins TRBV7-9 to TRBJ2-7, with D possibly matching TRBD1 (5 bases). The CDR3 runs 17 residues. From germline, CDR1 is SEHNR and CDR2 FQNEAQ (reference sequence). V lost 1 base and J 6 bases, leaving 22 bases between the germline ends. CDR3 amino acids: CASSLGGGADDRGEQYF. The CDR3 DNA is TGTGCCAGCAGCTTAGGTGGTGGGGCAGACGATCGTGGCGAGCAGTACTTC.

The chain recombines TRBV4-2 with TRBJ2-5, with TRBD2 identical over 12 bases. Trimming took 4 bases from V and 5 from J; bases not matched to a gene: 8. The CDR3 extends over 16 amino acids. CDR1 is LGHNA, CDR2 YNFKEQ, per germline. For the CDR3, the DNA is TGTGCCAGCAGCCTGAGAATGACTAGCGGGAGTGAGACCCAGTACTTC. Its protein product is CASSLRMTSGSETQYF.

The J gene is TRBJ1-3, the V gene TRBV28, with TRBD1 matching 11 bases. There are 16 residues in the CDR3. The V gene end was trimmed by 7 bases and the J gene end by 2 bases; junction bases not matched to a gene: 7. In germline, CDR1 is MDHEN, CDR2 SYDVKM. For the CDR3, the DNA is TGTGCCAGCAATAGGGACAGGGGGGGAACTGGAAACACCATATATTTT. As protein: CASNRDRGGTGNTIYF.

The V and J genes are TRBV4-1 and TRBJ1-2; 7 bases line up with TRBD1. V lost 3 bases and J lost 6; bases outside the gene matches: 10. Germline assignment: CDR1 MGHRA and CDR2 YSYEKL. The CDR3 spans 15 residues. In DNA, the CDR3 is TGCGCCAGCAGCCAGGAGGGACAGACATTGGATGGCTACACCTTC. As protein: CASSQEGQTLDGYTF.

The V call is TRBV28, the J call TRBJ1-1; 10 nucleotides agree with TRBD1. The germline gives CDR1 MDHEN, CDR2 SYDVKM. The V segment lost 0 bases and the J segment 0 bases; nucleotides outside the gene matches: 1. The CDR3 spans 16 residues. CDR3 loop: CASSLWGQGMNTEAFF. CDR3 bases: TGTGCCAGCAGTTTATGGGGACAGGGGATGAACACTGAAGCTTTCTTT.

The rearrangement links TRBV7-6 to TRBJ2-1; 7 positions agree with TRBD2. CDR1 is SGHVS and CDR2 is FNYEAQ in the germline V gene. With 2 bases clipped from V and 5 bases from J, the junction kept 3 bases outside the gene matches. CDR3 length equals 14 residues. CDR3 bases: TGTGCCAGCAGCTTACTCGCGGGGGACAATGAGCAGTTCTTC. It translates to CASSLLAGDNEQFF.

The CDR3: CASRNKFFGTKWAIRAVAFPGQYF. CDR3 nucleotide sequence: TGCGCCAGCAGAAACAAATTCTTCGGGACTAAATGGGCTATACGAGCAGTAGCTTTTCCTGGGCAGTACTTC. This chain joins TRBV5-1 and TRBJ2-7; 7 bases match TRBD2. The germline CDR1 and CDR2 sequences are SGHRS and YFSETQ. V shed 5 bases, J shed 9 bases, and the junction held 44 bases outside the gene matches. The CDR3 length is 24 residues. The variable domain in full, completed from reference TRBV5-1 and TRBJ2-7, reads KAGVTQTPRYLIKTRGQQVTLSCSPISGHRSVSWYQQTPGQGLQFLFEYFSETQRNKGNFPGRFSGRQFSNSRSEMNVSTLELGDSALYLCASRNKFFGTKWAIRAVAFPGQYFGPGTRLTVT.

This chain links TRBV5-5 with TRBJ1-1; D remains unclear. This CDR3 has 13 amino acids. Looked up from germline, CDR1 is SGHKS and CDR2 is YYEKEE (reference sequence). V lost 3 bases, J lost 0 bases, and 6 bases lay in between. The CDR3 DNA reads TGTGCCAGCAGCTCCCGGGTGAACACTGAAGCTTTCTTT. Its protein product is CASSSRVNTEAFF.

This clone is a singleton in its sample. The chain's CDR3 is CASSPGNSYEQYF. CDR3 nucleotide sequence: TGTGCCAGCTCACCGGGCAACTCCTACGAGCAGTACTTC. The rearrangement links TRBV18 to TRBJ2-7, with D unclear. This CDR3 is built from 13 residues. The ends were cut back, 3 bases at V and 0 bases at J, with 6 bases in the middle. The germline V gene has CDR1 KGHSH and CDR2 LQKENI.